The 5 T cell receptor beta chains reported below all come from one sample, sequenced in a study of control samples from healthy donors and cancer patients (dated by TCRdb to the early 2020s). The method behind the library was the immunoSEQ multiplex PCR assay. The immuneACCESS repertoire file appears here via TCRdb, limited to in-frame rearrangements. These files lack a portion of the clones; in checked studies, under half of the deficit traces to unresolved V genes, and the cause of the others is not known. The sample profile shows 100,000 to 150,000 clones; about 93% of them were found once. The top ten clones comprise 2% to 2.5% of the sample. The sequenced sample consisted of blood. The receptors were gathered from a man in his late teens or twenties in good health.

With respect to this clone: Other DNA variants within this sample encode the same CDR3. For the CDR3, the DNA is TGTGCCAGCAGTTACCCGGCTACTGAAGCTTTCTTT. This gives the protein CASSYPATEAFF. The chain has TRBV6-2 or TRBV6-3 and TRBJ1-1; D gene unclear. Germline CDR1 MNHEY, CDR2 SVGEGT. The CDR3 is 12 amino acids. V lost 2 bases, J lost 5 bases, and 6 bases lay in between.

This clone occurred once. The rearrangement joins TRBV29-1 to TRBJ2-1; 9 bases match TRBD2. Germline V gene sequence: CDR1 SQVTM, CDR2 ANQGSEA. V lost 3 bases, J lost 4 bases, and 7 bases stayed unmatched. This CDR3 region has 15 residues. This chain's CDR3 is CSVDLWTSEYNEQFF. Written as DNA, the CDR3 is TGCAGCGTTGACCTTTGGACTAGCGAATACAATGAGCAGTTCTTC.

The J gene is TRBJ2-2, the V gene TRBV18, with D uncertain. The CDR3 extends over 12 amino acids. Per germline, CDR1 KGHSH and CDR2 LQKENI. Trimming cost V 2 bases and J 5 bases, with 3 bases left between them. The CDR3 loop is CASSPSTGELFF. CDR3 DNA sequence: TGTGCCAGCTCACCAAGTACCGGGGAGCTGTTTTTT. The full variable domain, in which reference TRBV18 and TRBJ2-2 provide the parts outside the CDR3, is NAGVMQNPRHLVRRRGQEARLRCSPMKGHSHVYWYRQLPEEGLKFMVYLQKENIIDESGMPKERFSAEFPKEGPSILRIQQVVRGDSAAYFCASSPSTGELFFGEGSRLTVL.

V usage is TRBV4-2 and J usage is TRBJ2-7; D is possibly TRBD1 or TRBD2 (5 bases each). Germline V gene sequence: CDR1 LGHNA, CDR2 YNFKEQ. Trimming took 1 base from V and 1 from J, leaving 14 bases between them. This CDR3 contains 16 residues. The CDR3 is CASSQGSGAQSYEQYF. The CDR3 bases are TGTGCCAGCAGCCAAGGATCCGGGGCCCAATCCTACGAGCAGTACTTC.

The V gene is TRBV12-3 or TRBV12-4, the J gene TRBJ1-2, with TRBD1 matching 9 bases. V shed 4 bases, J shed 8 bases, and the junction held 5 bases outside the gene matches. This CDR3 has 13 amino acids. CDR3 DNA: TGTGCCAGCAGTTCCACAGGGGGCTTAGGCTACACCTTC. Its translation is CASSSTGGLGYTF.